These T cell receptor beta chains were read from a single sample in a study of cytomegalovirus exposure and HLA in healthy donors. TCRdb keeps only in-frame clones here, not all; method: immunoSEQ multiplex PCR. The sample holds around 70,000 clones. Sequencing was performed on PBMCs. These receptors came from a woman in her forties in good health and CMV-seropositive. Both conserved end residues are part of each CDR3. The D gene is left open where the match is weak.

D	J	V	CDR3	DNA
TRBD2	TRBJ2-2	TRBV30	CAWSKGRDRGFGTSGRANTGELFF	TGTGCCTGGAGTAAAGGCCGGGACAGGGGGTTTGGGACTAGCGGGAGGGCGAACACCGGGGAGCTGTTTTTT
.	TRBJ1-1	TRBV19	CASSILFQGPSNMNTEAFF	TGTGCCAGTAGTATTTTGTTTCAGGGGCCGTCAAATATGAACACTGAAGCTTTCTTT
.	TRBJ1-3	TRBV7-9	CASSQTGGRGNTIYF	TGTGCCAGCAGCCAAACCGGAGGCCGGGGAAACACCATATATTTT
.	TRBJ1-5	TRBV30	CAWSATSNQPQHF	TGTGCCTGGAGTGCTACTAGCAATCAGCCCCAGCATTTT
.	TRBJ2-5	TRBV7-2	CASSLRYRALETQYF	TGTGCCAGCAGCTTAAGGTACAGGGCCTTGGAGACCCAGTACTTC
.	TRBJ1-2	TRBV10-3	CAISRDTNYGYTF	TGTGCCATCAGCCGGGACACTAACTATGGCTACACCTTC
.	TRBJ1-1	TRBV27	CASSPYRSWRAFF	TGTGCCAGCAGCCCCTATAGGTCCTGGAGGGCTTTCTTT
.	TRBJ2-7	TRBV11-3	CASSLSAGLSYEQYF	TGTGCCAGCAGCTTATCCGCGGGCCTTTCCTACGAGCAGTACTTC
TRBD1	TRBJ1-2	TRBV7-8	CASSLVVTGGYGYTF	TGTGCCAGCAGCTTAGTGGTGACAGGGGGCTATGGCTACACCTTC
.	TRBJ1-6	TRBV6-1	CASSVQGVTLHF	TGTGCCAGCAGTGTTCAGGGTGTCACCCTCCACTTT
.	TRBJ1-1	TRBV15	CATSLQYTEAFF	TGTGCCACCAGTTTACAGTACACTGAAGCTTTCTTT
.	TRBJ1-5	TRBV27	CASSLVGGSNQPQHF	TGTGCCAGCAGTCTAGTAGGCGGCAGCAATCAGCCCCAGCATTTT
TRBD1	TRBJ1-5	TRBV2	CASTRNPGTGGLGQPQHF	TGTGCCAGCACAAGAAATCCGGGGACAGGGGGCTTGGGACAGCCCCAGCATTTT
.	TRBJ1-1	TRBV7-2	CASTWGLMNTEAFF	TGTGCCAGCACCTGGGGGCTGATGAACACTGAAGCTTTCTTT
.	TRBJ2-2	TRBV19	CASSIGQFNTGELFF	TGTGCCAGTAGTATAGGACAGTTTAACACCGGGGAGCTGTTTTTT
.	TRBJ1-6	TRBV7-8	CASSIHRVDSPLHF	TGTGCCAGCAGCATCCACAGGGTTGATTCACCCCTCCACTTT
.	TRBJ2-5	TRBV5-4	CASSLGQQETQYF	TGTGCCAGCAGCTTGGGACAGCAAGAGACCCAGTACTTC
.	TRBJ2-1	TRBV15	CATSRSNTGTLTYNEQFF	TGTGCCACCAGCAGGTCCAATACCGGGACTCTAACCTACAATGAGCAGTTCTTC
.	TRBJ1-1	TRBV10-3	CAISDRENTEAFF	TGTGCCATCAGTGACAGGGAGAACACTGAAGCTTTCTTT
.	TRBJ2-7	TRBV7-3	CASSPASVREQYF	TGTGCCAGCAGCCCTGCCAGCGTCCGCGAGCAGTACTTC